Listed below are T cell receptor beta chains from one sample, sequenced in a study of PD-L1 blockade in urothelial cancer. Assay used: immunoSEQ multiplex PCR; TCRdb lists only in-frame clones, some missing. The sample has around 120,000 clones; about 89% are singletons. The sequenced sample was PBMCs, obtained around atezolizumab (anti-PD-L1) treatment. These receptors all stem from a man between 60 and 70 years old with urothelial cancer. The CDR3 runs from the conserved cysteine through the conserved F or W. A D gene is named only where the DNA matches it firmly. Clone size is shown for a subset of rows, as once, few, many or a class of expanded clone.

abundance: -
j_gene: TRBJ2-2
d_gene: TRBD1
v_gene: TRBV11-1
len: 15
CDR3nt: TGTGCCAGCAGCTTAGTAGGACAGGGGACCGGGGAGCTGTTTTTT
CDR3aa: CASSLVGQGTGELFF

abundance: -
j_gene: TRBJ2-7
d_gene: TRBD2
v_gene: TRBV6-1
len: 14
CDR3nt: TGTGCCAGCAGTGGACTAGCGGGAACCTACGAGCAGTACTTC
CDR3aa: CASSGLAGTYEQYF

abundance: -
j_gene: TRBJ2-5
d_gene: -
v_gene: TRBV5-1
len: 15
CDR3nt: TGCGCCAGCAGCTTGCTGGGGCGGAGTGGGGAGACCCAGTACTTC
CDR3aa: CASSLLGRSGETQYF

abundance: -
j_gene: TRBJ2-2
d_gene: -
v_gene: TRBV4-1
len: 14
CDR3nt: TGCGCCAGCAGCCATAGATCGAACACCGGGGAGCTGTTTTTT
CDR3aa: CASSHRSNTGELFF

abundance: -
j_gene: TRBJ2-3
d_gene: TRBD2
v_gene: TRBV7-9
len: 16
CDR3nt: TGTGCCAGCAGCTTAGGACTAGCGGGGAGCACAGATACGCAGTATTTT
CDR3aa: CASSLGLAGSTDTQYF

abundance: -
j_gene: TRBJ1-1
d_gene: TRBD1
v_gene: TRBV27
len: 14
CDR3nt: TGTGCCAGCAGTTTACGAGGGGGCAACACTGAAGCTTTCTTT
CDR3aa: CASSLRGGNTEAFF

abundance: -
j_gene: TRBJ2-1
d_gene: -
v_gene: TRBV2
len: 15
CDR3nt: TGTGCCAGCAACTACGCGACGGGGTCCTACAATGAGCAGTTCTTC
CDR3aa: CASNYATGSYNEQFF

abundance: -
j_gene: TRBJ2-7
d_gene: -
v_gene: TRBV7-9
len: 13
CDR3nt: TGTGCCAGCAGCTCCAACAGGGCCTACGAGCAGTACTTC
CDR3aa: CASSSNRAYEQYF

abundance: few
j_gene: TRBJ2-2
d_gene: -
v_gene: TRBV4-1
len: 19
CDR3nt: TGCGCCAGCAGCCAAGATGGAGAAGGGTTGCTGGGCTCAGGGCGGGAGCTGTTTTTT
CDR3aa: CASSQDGEGLLGSGRELFF

abundance: -
j_gene: TRBJ2-3
d_gene: TRBD2
v_gene: TRBV7-2
len: 14
CDR3nt: TGTGCCAGCAGCCGGACTAGCGGGATTGATACGCAGTATTTT
CDR3aa: CASSRTSGIDTQYF

abundance: once
j_gene: TRBJ2-5
d_gene: TRBD1
v_gene: TRBV9
len: 15
CDR3nt: TGTGCCAGCAGCGTTACAGGGGGCTGGCAAGAGACCCAGTACTTC
CDR3aa: CASSVTGGWQETQYF

abundance: -
j_gene: TRBJ2-7
d_gene: -
v_gene: TRBV5-8
len: 14
CDR3nt: TGTGCCAGCAGCCTAACTAGGACCGATGGGGAGCAGTACTTC
CDR3aa: CASSLTRTDGEQYF

abundance: -
j_gene: TRBJ2-3
d_gene: -
v_gene: TRBV9
len: 15
CDR3nt: TGTGCCAGCAGCGTAGATGGTGCGCCCACAGATACGCAGTATTTT
CDR3aa: CASSVDGAPTDTQYF

abundance: -
j_gene: TRBJ1-2
d_gene: TRBD1
v_gene: TRBV4-3
len: 14
CDR3nt: TGCGCCAGCAGCCCAGACAGGGCGAGCCATGGCTACACCTTC
CDR3aa: CASSPDRASHGYTF

abundance: -
j_gene: TRBJ1-4
d_gene: -
v_gene: TRBV12-5
len: 15
CDR3nt: TGTGCTAGTGGTTTGTCTCATCAGGCGAATGAAAAACTGTTTTTT
CDR3aa: CASGLSHQANEKLFF

abundance: -
j_gene: TRBJ2-7
d_gene: TRBD2
v_gene: TRBV19
len: 13
CDR3nt: TGTGCCAGTAGTATCGGACTAGCAGGGGAGCAGTACTTC
CDR3aa: CASSIGLAGEQYF

abundance: once
j_gene: TRBJ2-3
d_gene: TRBD1
v_gene: TRBV5-4
len: 16
CDR3nt: TGTGCCAGCAGCTTGGCGAGGGACAGGGCTAAAGATACGCAGTATTTT
CDR3aa: CASSLARDRAKDTQYF

abundance: -
j_gene: TRBJ1-5
d_gene: -
v_gene: TRBV6-4
len: 14
CDR3nt: TGTGCCAGCAGTGATTCCACGGGAACTCAGCCCCAGCATTTT
CDR3aa: CASSDSTGTQPQHF

abundance: once
j_gene: TRBJ2-1
d_gene: -
v_gene: TRBV27
len: 12
CDR3nt: TGTGCCAGCAGTACAGGGTACAATGAGCAGTTCTTC
CDR3aa: CASSTGYNEQFF

abundance: -
j_gene: TRBJ2-3
d_gene: -
v_gene: TRBV9
len: 13
CDR3nt: TGTGCCAGCAGTACACAGGGCTCAGATACGCAGTATTTT
CDR3aa: CASSTQGSDTQYF

abundance: -
j_gene: TRBJ2-5
d_gene: TRBD2
v_gene: TRBV6-6
len: 16
CDR3nt: TGTGCCAGCAGTTACGGGGGGGCACTAGCGGAAGAGACCCAGTACTTC
CDR3aa: CASSYGGALAEETQYF

abundance: once
j_gene: TRBJ1-5
d_gene: -
v_gene: TRBV6-6
len: 14
CDR3nt: TGTGCCAGCAGTTACTCGAGGCTTGGGCAGCCCCAGCATTTT
CDR3aa: CASSYSRLGQPQHF

abundance: -
j_gene: TRBJ1-4
d_gene: TRBD1
v_gene: TRBV11-3
len: 15
CDR3nt: TGTGCCAGCAGCCTGGGACAGGGGAATAATGAAAAACTGTTTTTT
CDR3aa: CASSLGQGNNEKLFF

abundance: -
j_gene: TRBJ2-2
d_gene: TRBD2
v_gene: TRBV10-3
len: 15
CDR3nt: TGTGCCATCACCCCAGCGGGAGAGCTGACCGGGGAGCTGTTTTTT
CDR3aa: CAITPAGELTGELFF

abundance: once
j_gene: TRBJ2-3
d_gene: -
v_gene: TRBV5-4
len: 14
CDR3nt: TGTGCCAGCAGCTCCGTCACGGCAGGGGATACGCAGTATTTT
CDR3aa: CASSSVTAGDTQYF

abundance: -
j_gene: TRBJ2-1
d_gene: TRBD2
v_gene: TRBV5-1
len: 18
CDR3nt: TGCGCCAGCAGCTTGGGACTAGCGGGAGGCGCCGGGAACAATGAGCAGTTCTTC
CDR3aa: CASSLGLAGGAGNNEQFF

abundance: -
j_gene: TRBJ2-1
d_gene: TRBD2
v_gene: TRBV5-4
len: 16
CDR3nt: TGTGCCAGCAGCTTGGCTAGCGGGGGGGCTAGCAATGAGCAGTTCTTC
CDR3aa: CASSLASGGASNEQFF

abundance: once
j_gene: TRBJ2-5
d_gene: TRBD1
v_gene: TRBV7-3
len: 14
CDR3nt: TGTGCCAGCAGCCCGGACAGGGTTGGGAAGACCCAGTACTTC
CDR3aa: CASSPDRVGKTQYF

abundance: -
j_gene: TRBJ1-5
d_gene: -
v_gene: TRBV6-5
len: 14
CDR3nt: TGTGCCAGCAGTTACTCGATCGAGGGCCTCCCCCAGCATTTT
CDR3aa: CASSYSIEGLPQHF

abundance: -
j_gene: TRBJ1-2
d_gene: -
v_gene: TRBV30
len: 13
CDR3nt: TGTGCCTGGAGTGGGACACCTAGCTATGGCTACACCTTC
CDR3aa: CAWSGTPSYGYTF

abundance: -
j_gene: TRBJ2-1
d_gene: -
v_gene: TRBV10-2
len: 14
CDR3nt: TGCGCCAGCAGTGGGGGACTCACTTGGAATGAGCAGTTCTTC
CDR3aa: CASSGGLTWNEQFF